This is a list of T cell receptor beta chains from one sample in a study of T cell responses to AZD1222 COVID-19 vaccine. TCRdb's table, derived via immunoSEQ multiplex PCR, lists solely in-frame clones and lacks some. The repertoire holds 85,000 to 130,000 clones, with about 89% as singletons. Source: peripheral blood, taken on day 0 of AZD1222 vaccination. The receptor set was obtained from an adult in good health. Each CDR3 is given with its conserved first and last residue. A D gene is named only where the DNA matches it firmly. For some rows the clone size is stated as once, few or many, or as a class when expanded; others skip it.

clone size: NA; D gene: NA; V gene: TRBV6-4; J gene: TRBJ2-7; CDR3 DNA: TGTGCCAGCAGTGGACCTACTACCCAGCAGTACTTC; CDR3 protein: CASSGPTTQQYF
clone size: NA; D gene: TRBD1; V gene: TRBV29-1; J gene: TRBJ1-2; CDR3 DNA: TGCAGCTCCCTGACCTCGGACAGGGGAGGTTTCTATGGCTACACCTTC; CDR3 protein: CSSLTSDRGGFYGYTF
clone size: NA; D gene: NA; V gene: TRBV25-1; J gene: TRBJ2-7; CDR3 DNA: TGTGCCAGCACGACGGGATACGAGCAGTACTTC; CDR3 protein: CASTTGYEQYF
clone size: NA; D gene: TRBD1; V gene: TRBV11-2; J gene: TRBJ1-2; CDR3 DNA: TGTGCCAGCAGCCTCTCGACAGGGGAGGATGGCTACACCTTC; CDR3 protein: CASSLSTGEDGYTF
clone size: NA; D gene: NA; V gene: TRBV5-1; J gene: TRBJ2-1; CDR3 DNA: TGCGCCAGCAGCTTGCTACAGGGAGACAATGAGCAGTTCTTC; CDR3 protein: CASSLLQGDNEQFF
clone size: NA; D gene: NA; V gene: TRBV29-1; J gene: TRBJ1-1; CDR3 DNA: TGCAGCGTTGAAGATGAGTGGGAGTACACTGAAGCTTTCTTT; CDR3 protein: CSVEDEWEYTEAFF
clone size: NA; D gene: NA; V gene: TRBV11-2; J gene: TRBJ1-3; CDR3 DNA: TGTGCCAGCAGCTTGTTGGAGGGGGGGCTTGGAAACACCATATATTTT; CDR3 protein: CASSLLEGGLGNTIYF
clone size: once; D gene: NA; V gene: TRBV7-8; J gene: TRBJ1-6; CDR3 DNA: TGTGCCAGCAGCCTAGAAAGAGGGGGGGCGAATTCACCCCTCCACTTT; CDR3 protein: CASSLERGGANSPLHF
clone size: NA; D gene: NA; V gene: TRBV6-5; J gene: TRBJ1-2; CDR3 DNA: TGTGCCAGCAGGGAGGGGATGGGCTATGGCTACACCTTC; CDR3 protein: CASREGMGYGYTF
clone size: NA; D gene: NA; V gene: TRBV30; J gene: TRBJ1-6; CDR3 DNA: TGTGCCTGCCTAGACCCAGGCGCCTCCTATAATTCACCCCTCCACTTT; CDR3 protein: CACLDPGASYNSPLHF
clone size: NA; D gene: NA; V gene: TRBV12-3/TRBV12-4; J gene: TRBJ2-1; CDR3 DNA: TGTGCCAGCAGCTGGGGGGGCAGGAGTGAGCAGTTCTTC; CDR3 protein: CASSWGGRSEQFF
clone size: NA; D gene: NA; V gene: TRBV5-6; J gene: TRBJ1-2; CDR3 DNA: TGTGCCAGCAGCTTGGGGACGGGCAGCTCCTATGGCTACACCTTC; CDR3 protein: CASSLGTGSSYGYTF
clone size: NA; D gene: TRBD2; V gene: TRBV4-1; J gene: TRBJ2-1; CDR3 DNA: TGCGCCAGCAGCCAAGGGACTAGTGGGGGAGGCTCCTACAATGAGCAGTTCTTC; CDR3 protein: CASSQGTSGGGSYNEQFF
clone size: NA; D gene: NA; V gene: TRBV11-1; J gene: TRBJ1-2; CDR3 DNA: TGTGCCAGCAGCCATGGGACTCCTAACTATGGCTACACCTTC; CDR3 protein: CASSHGTPNYGYTF
clone size: NA; D gene: NA; V gene: TRBV2; J gene: TRBJ2-7; CDR3 DNA: TGTGCCAGCAGAATCTCCCTTCTACAGGGTTACGAGCAGTACTTC; CDR3 protein: CASRISLLQGYEQYF
clone size: NA; D gene: NA; V gene: TRBV19; J gene: TRBJ2-2; CDR3 DNA: TGTGCCAGTAGTATAGCTGGCAGTCCGAACACCGGGGAGCTGTTTTTT; CDR3 protein: CASSIAGSPNTGELFF
clone size: NA; D gene: NA; V gene: TRBV30; J gene: TRBJ1-5; CDR3 DNA: TGTGCCTGGAGTCCCCGGGGGGATCAGCCCCAGCATTTT; CDR3 protein: CAWSPRGDQPQHF
clone size: NA; D gene: NA; V gene: TRBV6-5; J gene: TRBJ2-3; CDR3 DNA: TGTGCCAGCAACGGCCCTGCCAGAGATACGCAGTATTTT; CDR3 protein: CASNGPARDTQYF
clone size: NA; D gene: NA; V gene: TRBV18; J gene: TRBJ1-2; CDR3 DNA: TGTGCCAGCTCACCCAGGGGAACCTATGGCTACACCTTC; CDR3 protein: CASSPRGTYGYTF
clone size: NA; D gene: NA; V gene: TRBV18; J gene: TRBJ1-5; CDR3 DNA: TGTGCCAGCTCACCCACCGGGGAAAGCAATCAGCCCCAGCATTTT; CDR3 protein: CASSPTGESNQPQHF
clone size: NA; D gene: NA; V gene: TRBV7-2; J gene: TRBJ2-3; CDR3 DNA: TGTGCCAGCAGCTTAGATCCTAGCCCTAGCACAGATACGCAGTATTTT; CDR3 protein: CASSLDPSPSTDTQYF
clone size: NA; D gene: TRBD1; V gene: TRBV25-1; J gene: TRBJ2-7; CDR3 DNA: TGTGCCAGCAGTGAATCACCGAAGGGGGCTAGAACCTACGAGCAGTACTTC; CDR3 protein: CASSESPKGARTYEQYF
clone size: NA; D gene: NA; V gene: TRBV20-1; J gene: TRBJ2-1; CDR3 DNA: TGCAGTGCTAGTGTACAGGGCAGCTACAATGAGCAGTTCTTC; CDR3 protein: CSASVQGSYNEQFF
clone size: once; D gene: NA; V gene: TRBV6-6; J gene: TRBJ1-2; CDR3 DNA: TGTGCCAGCAGTGATAGGTCCAGTGCACTCTATGGCTACACCTTC; CDR3 protein: CASSDRSSALYGYTF
clone size: NA; D gene: NA; V gene: TRBV11-2; J gene: TRBJ1-2; CDR3 DNA: TGTGCCAGCAGCTTATTCGAGACAGCTAACTATGGCTACACCTTC; CDR3 protein: CASSLFETANYGYTF
clone size: NA; D gene: NA; V gene: TRBV11-2; J gene: TRBJ1-6; CDR3 DNA: TGTGCCAGCAGCTTCGACCGATCAGGCTCACCCCTCCACTTT; CDR3 protein: CASSFDRSGSPLHF
clone size: NA; D gene: TRBD1; V gene: TRBV4-1; J gene: TRBJ1-2; CDR3 DNA: TGCGCCAGCAGCCAAGATCTGGGACAGTTCGGAGGCTACACCTTC; CDR3 protein: CASSQDLGQFGGYTF
clone size: once; D gene: NA; V gene: TRBV6-6; J gene: TRBJ2-1; CDR3 DNA: TGTGCCAGCATCATGAGTGGGGCCTTATACAATGAGCAGTTCTTC; CDR3 protein: CASIMSGALYNEQFF
clone size: few; D gene: TRBD1; V gene: TRBV6-5; J gene: TRBJ2-5; CDR3 DNA: TGTGCCAGCTCCGGGACAGGGGTAGAGACCCAGTACTTC; CDR3 protein: CASSGTGVETQYF
clone size: NA; D gene: TRBD1; V gene: TRBV19; J gene: TRBJ1-5; CDR3 DNA: TGTGCCAGTAGTATGACCGGGACAGGGAAACCGCCCCAGCATTTT; CDR3 protein: CASSMTGTGKPPQHF
clone size: NA; D gene: TRBD1; V gene: TRBV19; J gene: TRBJ1-4; CDR3 DNA: TGTGCCAGTAGTACCGGGACAGCCCCAGTACTACGCGAAAAACTGTTTTTT; CDR3 protein: CASSTGTAPVLREKLFF
clone size: NA; D gene: NA; V gene: TRBV30; J gene: TRBJ2-5; CDR3 DNA: TGTGCCTGGGCCAGCCAAGAGACCCAGTACTTC; CDR3 protein: CAWASQETQYF
clone size: NA; D gene: NA; V gene: TRBV5-1; J gene: TRBJ1-3; CDR3 DNA: TGCGCCAGCAGCTCTGGGGGGACCGCTGGAAACACCATATATTTT; CDR3 protein: CASSSGGTAGNTIYF
clone size: NA; D gene: NA; V gene: TRBV27; J gene: TRBJ1-2; CDR3 DNA: TGTGCCAGCAGTTTTTCCAGGGCCTATGGCTACACCTTC; CDR3 protein: CASSFSRAYGYTF
clone size: NA; D gene: TRBD1; V gene: TRBV29-1; J gene: TRBJ2-7; CDR3 DNA: TGCAGCGTTGAAAACGGACAGGGTGCTTCCTACGAGCAGTACTTC; CDR3 protein: CSVENGQGASYEQYF
clone size: few; D gene: NA; V gene: TRBV14; J gene: TRBJ1-2; CDR3 DNA: TGTGCCAGCAGCCAAGAGCGCATCGGACACGGTGATGGCTACACCTTC; CDR3 protein: CASSQERIGHGDGYTF
clone size: NA; D gene: NA; V gene: TRBV16; J gene: TRBJ2-7; CDR3 DNA: TGTGCCAGCAGCTATGAGGGCGAGCAGTACTTC; CDR3 protein: CASSYEGEQYF
clone size: NA; D gene: TRBD2; V gene: TRBV11-1; J gene: TRBJ2-1; CDR3 DNA: TGTGCCAGCACCCCGGGGGGGGTCTATGTTGGGTATGAGCAGTTCTTC; CDR3 protein: CASTPGGVYVGYEQFF
clone size: NA; D gene: NA; V gene: TRBV7-8; J gene: TRBJ1-1; CDR3 DNA: TGTGCCAGCAGCCCCTTCGGGGGTGACACTGAAGCTTTCTTT; CDR3 protein: CASSPFGGDTEAFF
clone size: NA; D gene: NA; V gene: TRBV5-1; J gene: TRBJ1-2; CDR3 DNA: TGCGCCAGCAGCTTGGTCCGGGGGGCGGCCCCCTATGGCTACACCTTC; CDR3 protein: CASSLVRGAAPYGYTF
clone size: few; D gene: NA; V gene: TRBV11-2; J gene: TRBJ1-2; CDR3 DNA: TGTGCCAGCAGCAGACAGGCAGTGGGGACTAACTATGGCTACACCTTC; CDR3 protein: CASSRQAVGTNYGYTF
clone size: NA; D gene: TRBD1; V gene: TRBV6-6; J gene: TRBJ1-1; CDR3 DNA: TGTGCCAGCAGTCACCAGGACAGGGTACCCCTTGAAGCTTTCTTT; CDR3 protein: CASSHQDRVPLEAFF
clone size: NA; D gene: NA; V gene: TRBV1; J gene: TRBJ1-2; CDR3 DNA: TGCACCAGCAGCGGGGGGGACAGTACTTATGGCTACACCTTC; CDR3 protein: CTSSGGDSTYGYTF
clone size: once; D gene: TRBD1; V gene: TRBV30; J gene: TRBJ1-2; CDR3 DNA: TGTGCCTGGAGAGAACGGGCAGGGGGCTATGGCTACACCTTC; CDR3 protein: CAWRERAGGYGYTF
clone size: once; D gene: NA; V gene: TRBV4-1; J gene: TRBJ2-3; CDR3 DNA: TGCGCCAGCAGCCAGCGAGAAAGAACGACGTGGGATACGCAGTATTTT; CDR3 protein: CASSQRERTTWDTQYF
clone size: NA; D gene: TRBD1; V gene: TRBV6-5; J gene: TRBJ2-7; CDR3 DNA: TGTGCCAGCAGTTCGTCCGGGACAGGTTATGGCGAGCAGTACTTC; CDR3 protein: CASSSSGTGYGEQYF
clone size: once; D gene: NA; V gene: TRBV5-6; J gene: TRBJ1-3; CDR3 DNA: TGTGCCAGCAGCTCCGGGCAGGGTGTTGGAAACACCATATATTTT; CDR3 protein: CASSSGQGVGNTIYF
clone size: once; D gene: NA; V gene: TRBV2; J gene: TRBJ1-6; CDR3 DNA: TGTGCCAGCAGGATTAATTCACCCCTCCACTTT; CDR3 protein: CASRINSPLHF
clone size: once; D gene: TRBD2; V gene: TRBV30; J gene: TRBJ2-5; CDR3 DNA: TGTGCCTGGAGTAGCGGACTAGCTGGGGAGACCCAGTACTTC; CDR3 protein: CAWSSGLAGETQYF
clone size: NA; D gene: NA; V gene: TRBV29-1; J gene: TRBJ2-5; CDR3 DNA: TGCAGCGCGGAGGGCTTCTTGGGCGTATCTCAAGAGACCCAGTACTTC; CDR3 protein: CSAEGFLGVSQETQYF